This TCR beta chain originates from a study of blood T cell repertoires in COVID-19. Across the whole study: The United States, Italy and Spain were the sources of the acute and convalescent COVID-19 samples. T cells, B-cell-depleted T cells, or PBMCs supplied cDNA or gDNA.

Trimming removed 0 bases from V and 5 bases from J, with 13 bases in between. The germline CDR1 and CDR2 sequences are LNHNV and YYDKDF (reference sequence). CDR3 length: 16 amino acids. In this sample, this clone turned up once. How the authors handled the data: Nucleated cell number was recorded as an estimate derived from reference gene primer amplification. Generated by immunoSEQ multiplex PCR, the TCRdb table keeps only in-frame clones and is missing some. The V and J calls and clone size come from that table; D and trimming were worked out from the DNA. The repertoire includes roughly 320,000 clones, 75% to 85% of them detected once, and approximately 7.6% sits in the top ten.

The clonotype was recovered from a human donor in a cohort sampled during active COVID-19. The material sequenced was peripheral blood. V usage is TRBV15 and J usage is TRBJ1-4, with a possible D match to TRBD1 (6 bases). CDR3 coding DNA: TGTGCCACCAGCAGAGAAGACAGGATCAAAAATGAAAAACTGTTTTTT. Its translation is CATSREDRIKNEKLFF.